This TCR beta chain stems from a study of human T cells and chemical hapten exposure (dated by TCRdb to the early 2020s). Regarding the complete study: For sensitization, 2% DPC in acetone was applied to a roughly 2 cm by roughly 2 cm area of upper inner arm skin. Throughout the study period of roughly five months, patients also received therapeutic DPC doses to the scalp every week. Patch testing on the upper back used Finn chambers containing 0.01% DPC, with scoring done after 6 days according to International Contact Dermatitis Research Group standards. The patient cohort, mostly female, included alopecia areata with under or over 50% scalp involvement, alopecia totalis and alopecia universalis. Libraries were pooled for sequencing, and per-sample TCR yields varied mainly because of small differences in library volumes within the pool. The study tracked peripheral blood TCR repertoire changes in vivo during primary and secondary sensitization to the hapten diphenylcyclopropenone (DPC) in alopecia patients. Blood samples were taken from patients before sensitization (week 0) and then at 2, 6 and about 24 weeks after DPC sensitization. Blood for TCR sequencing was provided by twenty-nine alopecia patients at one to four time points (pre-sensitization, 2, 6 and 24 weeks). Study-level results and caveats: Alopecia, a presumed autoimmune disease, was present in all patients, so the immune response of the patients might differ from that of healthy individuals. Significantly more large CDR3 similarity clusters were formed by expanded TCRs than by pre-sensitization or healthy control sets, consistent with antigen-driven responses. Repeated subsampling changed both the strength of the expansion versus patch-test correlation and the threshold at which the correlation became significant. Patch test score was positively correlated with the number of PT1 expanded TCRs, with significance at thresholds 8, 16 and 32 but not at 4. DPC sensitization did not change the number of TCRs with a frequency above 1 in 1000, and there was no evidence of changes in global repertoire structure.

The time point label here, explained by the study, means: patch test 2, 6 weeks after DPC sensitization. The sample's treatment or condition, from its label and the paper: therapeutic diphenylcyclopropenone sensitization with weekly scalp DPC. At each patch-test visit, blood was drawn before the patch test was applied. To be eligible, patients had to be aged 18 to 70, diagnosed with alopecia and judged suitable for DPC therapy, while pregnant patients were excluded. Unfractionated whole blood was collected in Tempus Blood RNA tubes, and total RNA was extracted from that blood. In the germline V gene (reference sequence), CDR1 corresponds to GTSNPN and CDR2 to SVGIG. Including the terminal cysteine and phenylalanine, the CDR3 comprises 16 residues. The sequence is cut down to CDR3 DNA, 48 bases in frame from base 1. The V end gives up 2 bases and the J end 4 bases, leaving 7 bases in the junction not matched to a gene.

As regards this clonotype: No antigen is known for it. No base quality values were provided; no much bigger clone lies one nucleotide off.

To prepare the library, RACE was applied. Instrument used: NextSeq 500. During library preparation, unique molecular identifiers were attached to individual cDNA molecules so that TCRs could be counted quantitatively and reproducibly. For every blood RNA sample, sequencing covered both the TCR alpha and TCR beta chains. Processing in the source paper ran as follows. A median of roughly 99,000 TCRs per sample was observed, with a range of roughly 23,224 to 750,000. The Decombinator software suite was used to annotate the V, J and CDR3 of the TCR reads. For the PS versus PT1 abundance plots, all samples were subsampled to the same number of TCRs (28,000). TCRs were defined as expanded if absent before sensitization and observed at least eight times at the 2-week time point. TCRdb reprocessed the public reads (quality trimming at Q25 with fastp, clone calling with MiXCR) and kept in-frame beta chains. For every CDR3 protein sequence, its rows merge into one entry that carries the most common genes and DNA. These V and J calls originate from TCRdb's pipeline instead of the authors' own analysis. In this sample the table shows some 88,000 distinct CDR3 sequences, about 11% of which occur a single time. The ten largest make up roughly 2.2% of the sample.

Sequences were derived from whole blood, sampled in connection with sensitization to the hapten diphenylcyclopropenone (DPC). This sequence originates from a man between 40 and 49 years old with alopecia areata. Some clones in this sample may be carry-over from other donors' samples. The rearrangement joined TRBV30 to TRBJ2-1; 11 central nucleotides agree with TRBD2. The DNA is TGTGCCTGGAGTATTCTAGCGGGAGGCACGTACAATGAGCAGTTCTTC. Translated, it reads CAWSILAGGTYNEQFF.